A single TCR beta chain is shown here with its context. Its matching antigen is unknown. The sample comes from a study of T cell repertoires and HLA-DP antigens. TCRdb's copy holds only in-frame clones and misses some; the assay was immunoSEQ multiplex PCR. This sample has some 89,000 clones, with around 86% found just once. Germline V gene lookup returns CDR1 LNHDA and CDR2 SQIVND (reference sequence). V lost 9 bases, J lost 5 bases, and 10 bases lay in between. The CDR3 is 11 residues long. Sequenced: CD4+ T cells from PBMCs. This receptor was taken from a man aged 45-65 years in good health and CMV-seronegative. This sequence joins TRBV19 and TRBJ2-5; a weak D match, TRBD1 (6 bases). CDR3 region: CASRGGETQYF. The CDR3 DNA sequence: TGTGCCAGCAGGGGCGGCGAGACCCAGTACTTC. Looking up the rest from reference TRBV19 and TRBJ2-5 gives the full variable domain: DGGITQSPKYLFRKEGQNVTLSCEQNLNHDAMYWYRQDPGQGLRLIYYSQIVNDFQKGDIAEGYSVSREKKESFPLTVTSAQKNPTAFYLCASRGGETQYFGPGTRLLVL.